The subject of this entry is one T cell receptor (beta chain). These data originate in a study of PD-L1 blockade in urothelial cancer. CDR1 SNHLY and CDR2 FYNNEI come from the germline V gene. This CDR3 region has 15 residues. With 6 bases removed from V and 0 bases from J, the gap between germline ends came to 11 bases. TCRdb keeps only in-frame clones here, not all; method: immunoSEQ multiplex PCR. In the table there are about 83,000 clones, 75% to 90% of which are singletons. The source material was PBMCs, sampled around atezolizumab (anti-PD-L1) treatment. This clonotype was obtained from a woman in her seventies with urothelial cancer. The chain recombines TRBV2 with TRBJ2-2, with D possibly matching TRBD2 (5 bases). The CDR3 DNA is TGTGCCAGCAGCCCAGCGGACTCGAACACCGGGGAGCTGTTTTTT. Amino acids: CASSPADSNTGELFF. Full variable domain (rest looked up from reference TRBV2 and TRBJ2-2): EPEVTQTPSHQVTQMGQEVILRCVPISNHLYFYWYRQILGQKVEFLVSFYNNEISEKSEIFDDQFSVERPDGSNFTLKIRSTKLEDSAMYFCASSPADSNTGELFFGEGSRLTVL.